Listed below are T cell receptor beta chains from one sample, sequenced in a study of T cells in Graves' hyperthyroidism and ophthalmopathy. Each CDR3 protein is one row after TCRdb ran MiXCR on the multiplex PCR reads. The table records hundreds of thousands of distinct CDR3 sequences, about 15% of them present only once. Specimen: blood. The source is a man aged 18 to 30 with Graves' ophthalmopathy. CDR3s include the opening cysteine and the closing phenylalanine or tryptophan. The D gene is left open where the match is weak. The listing skips clone size in some rows; elsewhere it reads once, few, many or a size class.

CDR3 DNA: TGTGCCAGCAGACGGACTCGGAACTCAGATACGCAGTATTTT
CDR3 protein: CASRRTRNSDTQYF
V gene: TRBV6-1
clone size: few
D gene: -
J gene: TRBJ2-3

CDR3 DNA: TGTGCCAGCAGTCCGGGGGGGGTCCTCGAGCAGTACTTC
CDR3 protein: CASSPGGVLEQYF
V gene: TRBV12-3/TRBV12-4
clone size: many
D gene: TRBD2
J gene: TRBJ2-7

CDR3 DNA: TGTGCCAGCAGTGCCCCTGGGGGTAACTATGGCTACACCTTC
CDR3 protein: CASSAPGGNYGYTF
V gene: TRBV6-1
clone size: many
D gene: -
J gene: TRBJ1-2

CDR3 DNA: TGTGCCAGCAGCTTAGTATTAGAAGTAGTAGAGACCCAGTACTTC
CDR3 protein: CASSLVLEVVETQYF
V gene: TRBV7-9
clone size: -
D gene: -
J gene: TRBJ2-5

CDR3 DNA: TGTGCCAGCAGCCCTGAAAGGACCGGCTATGGCTACACCTTC
CDR3 protein: CASSPERTGYGYTF
V gene: TRBV12-3/TRBV12-4
clone size: many
D gene: -
J gene: TRBJ1-2

CDR3 DNA: TGCGCCAGCAGCTTGGAGAGGCCTAGAGAAAACATTCAGTACTTC
CDR3 protein: CASSLERPRENIQYF
V gene: TRBV5-1
clone size: few
D gene: -
J gene: TRBJ2-4

CDR3 DNA: TGCGCCAGCAGTACGCAGGTGGGAGGGTCACCCCTCCACTTT
CDR3 protein: CASSTQVGGSPLHF
V gene: TRBV5-1
clone size: many
D gene: -
J gene: TRBJ1-6

CDR3 DNA: TGCAGTGGGCGACAGGGACCCTCCTACGAGCAGTACTTC
CDR3 protein: CSGRQGPSYEQYF
V gene: TRBV20-1
clone size: many
D gene: TRBD1
J gene: TRBJ2-7

CDR3 DNA: TGCGCCAGCAGCCCACAGGGGGCCTCGGGGGAGCAGTACTTC
CDR3 protein: CASSPQGASGEQYF
V gene: TRBV5-1
clone size: many
D gene: TRBD1
J gene: TRBJ2-7

CDR3 DNA: TGTGCCAGCAGCTTGTGGGGGGGTTATGCGGTCCAAGAGACCCAGTACTTC
CDR3 protein: CASSLWGGYAVQETQYF
V gene: TRBV11-2
clone size: many
D gene: TRBD2
J gene: TRBJ2-5

CDR3 DNA: TGCAGTGCCCGGTGGGGGGGGAATCAGCCCCAGCATTTT
CDR3 protein: CSARWGGNQPQHF
V gene: TRBV20-1
clone size: many
D gene: -
J gene: TRBJ1-5

CDR3 DNA: TGCAGTGCTAGAGATCATGGGGTGCAGGTTGATATCTATGGCTACACCTTC
CDR3 protein: CSARDHGVQVDIYGYTF
V gene: TRBV20-1
clone size: many
D gene: -
J gene: TRBJ1-2

CDR3 DNA: TGTGTCGCCCAGGGGGCGAACACCGGGGAGCTGTTTTTT
CDR3 protein: CVAQGANTGELFF
V gene: TRBV12-3/TRBV12-4
clone size: few
D gene: TRBD1
J gene: TRBJ2-2

CDR3 DNA: TGCAGTGCTAGGCGCGGAGCCTACGAGCAGTACTTC
CDR3 protein: CSARRGAYEQYF
V gene: TRBV20-1
clone size: many
D gene: -
J gene: TRBJ2-7

CDR3 DNA: TGTGCCAGCAGCCTCTATGGGACAGGGACCTACGAGCAGTACTTC
CDR3 protein: CASSLYGTGTYEQYF
V gene: TRBV27
clone size: many
D gene: TRBD1
J gene: TRBJ2-7

CDR3 DNA: TGTGCCAGCAGCTTTGGAGCGGGTGTCTCCTACGAGCAGTACTTC
CDR3 protein: CASSFGAGVSYEQYF
V gene: TRBV11-2
clone size: many
D gene: -
J gene: TRBJ2-7

CDR3 DNA: TGTGCCAGCAGGGTAGGACTAGAAGAGACCCAGTACTTC
CDR3 protein: CASRVGLEETQYF
V gene: TRBV2
clone size: many
D gene: TRBD2
J gene: TRBJ2-5

CDR3 DNA: TGTGCCATCAGCGCCGGGACAGGGGCGAATATGCCTGGAAACACCATATATTTT
CDR3 protein: CAISAGTGANMPGNTIYF
V gene: TRBV10-3
clone size: -
D gene: TRBD1
J gene: TRBJ1-3

CDR3 DNA: TGTGCCAGCAGCAACGGGACTGGGGAGTTTGGTTCGGCGTACGAGCAGTACTTC
CDR3 protein: CASSNGTGEFGSAYEQYF
V gene: TRBV13
clone size: few
D gene: -
J gene: TRBJ2-7

CDR3 DNA: TGTGCCAGCAGTGGGGGGGGTAGAACTTTGCCAGATACGCAGTATTTT
CDR3 protein: CASSGGGRTLPDTQYF
V gene: TRBV6-1
clone size: many
D gene: TRBD2
J gene: TRBJ2-3

CDR3 DNA: TGCGCCAGCAGCTTGGGCTCAACAGTGGAGACCCAGTACTTC
CDR3 protein: CASSLGSTVETQYF
V gene: TRBV5-1
clone size: many
D gene: -
J gene: TRBJ2-5

CDR3 DNA: TGTGCCACCAGGGGACCAACGAATGAGCAGTTCTTC
CDR3 protein: CATRGPTNEQFF
V gene: TRBV15
clone size: many
D gene: -
J gene: TRBJ2-1

CDR3 DNA: TGTGCCAGCAGCCGGGACAGGGGCCCCTATGAGCAGTTCTTC
CDR3 protein: CASSRDRGPYEQFF
V gene: TRBV7-3
clone size: -
D gene: TRBD1
J gene: TRBJ2-1

CDR3 DNA: TGTGCCAGCAGTTTAGAGTTGTCGGACAGGGTGTACAATGAGCAGTTCTTC
CDR3 protein: CASSLELSDRVYNEQFF
V gene: TRBV12-3/TRBV12-4
clone size: many
D gene: TRBD1
J gene: TRBJ2-1

CDR3 DNA: TGTGCCACCAGCAGAGATCAGCTGGGGCCCACACAGTTCTTC
CDR3 protein: CATSRDQLGPTQFF
V gene: TRBV15
clone size: few
D gene: -
J gene: TRBJ2-1

CDR3 DNA: TGTGCCAGCAGTTCCCCCAGTATTTCCTACGAGCAGTACTTC
CDR3 protein: CASSSPSISYEQYF
V gene: TRBV12-3/TRBV12-4
clone size: many
D gene: -
J gene: TRBJ2-7

CDR3 DNA: TGTGCGGCGACAGGCACCTACAATGAGCAGTTCTTC
CDR3 protein: CAATGTYNEQFF
V gene: TRBV10-3
clone size: many
D gene: -
J gene: TRBJ2-1

CDR3 DNA: TGTGCCAGCAGCCTCCGGGACAGGGGAGAGACCCAGTACTTC
CDR3 protein: CASSLRDRGETQYF
V gene: TRBV7-2
clone size: many
D gene: TRBD1
J gene: TRBJ2-5

CDR3 DNA: TGTGCCAGCAGAATGACAGCCTACTCAACTAATGAAAAACTGTTTTTT
CDR3 protein: CASRMTAYSTNEKLFF
V gene: TRBV6-1
clone size: -
D gene: -
J gene: TRBJ1-4

CDR3 DNA: TGTGCCATCAGTGAGGGGACCTACGAGCAGTACTTC
CDR3 protein: CAISEGTYEQYF
V gene: TRBV10-3
clone size: few
D gene: -
J gene: TRBJ2-7

CDR3 DNA: TGTGCCAGTACCGAATACGGGACAGGGCGTCTCTCGGAGCAGTTCTTC
CDR3 protein: CASTEYGTGRLSEQFF
V gene: TRBV19
clone size: few
D gene: TRBD1
J gene: TRBJ2-1

CDR3 DNA: TGTGCCTGGAGTATGCCTTCGCGGGGAGCTCTCTTT
CDR3 protein: CAWSMPSRGALF
V gene: TRBV30
clone size: few
D gene: -
J gene: TRBJ2-2

CDR3 DNA: TGCAGTGCTCCAGGGGATTATAGCAATCAGCCCCAGCATTTT
CDR3 protein: CSAPGDYSNQPQHF
V gene: TRBV20-1
clone size: few
D gene: -
J gene: TRBJ1-5

CDR3 DNA: TGTGCCAGTAGTCTACTTTGGCCTCCGGGTCCCTACAATGAGCAGTTCTTC
CDR3 protein: CASSLLWPPGPYNEQFF
V gene: TRBV19
clone size: few
D gene: -
J gene: TRBJ2-1

CDR3 DNA: TGCGCCAGCAGCCAAGCCGGGACAAGAGAGACCCAGTACTTC
CDR3 protein: CASSQAGTRETQYF
V gene: TRBV4-1
clone size: -
D gene: -
J gene: TRBJ2-5

CDR3 DNA: TGTGCCAGCAGTTTCGGGACTAGCGGAGCCACAGATACGCAGTATTTT
CDR3 protein: CASSFGTSGATDTQYF
V gene: TRBV27
clone size: many
D gene: TRBD2
J gene: TRBJ2-3

CDR3 DNA: TGTGCCAGCAGCTTACAAGGACAGGGATACAATGAGCAGTTCTTC
CDR3 protein: CASSLQGQGYNEQFF
V gene: TRBV7-8
clone size: many
D gene: TRBD1
J gene: TRBJ2-1

CDR3 DNA: TGCGCCAGCAGTTCTGGACGGGACACTGAAGCTTTCTTT
CDR3 protein: CASSSGRDTEAFF
V gene: TRBV7-2
clone size: many
D gene: -
J gene: TRBJ1-1

CDR3 DNA: TGTGCCAGCAGCTTACAGGAGGGGGGCCAAGAGACCCAGTACTTC
CDR3 protein: CASSLQEGGQETQYF
V gene: TRBV7-2
clone size: many
D gene: -
J gene: TRBJ2-5

CDR3 DNA: TGTGCCTGGCCCCTGGGGAAGGGGATGGATTCCTATGGCTACACCTTC
CDR3 protein: CAWPLGKGMDSYGYTF
V gene: TRBV2
clone size: many
D gene: -
J gene: TRBJ1-2

CDR3 DNA: TGTGTCAGCATACGAGCGGGTGAGCAGTTCTTC
CDR3 protein: CVSIRAGEQFF
V gene: TRBV28
clone size: few
D gene: -
J gene: TRBJ2-1

CDR3 DNA: TGCAGTGCTAGAGATAGCGGGAGTGCCTACGAGCAGTACTTC
CDR3 protein: CSARDSGSAYEQYF
V gene: TRBV20-1
clone size: many
D gene: TRBD2
J gene: TRBJ2-7

CDR3 DNA: TGTGCCAGTAGTATAGGGAGCGGGGGGGGCACAGATACGCAGTATTTT
CDR3 protein: CASSIGSGGGTDTQYF
V gene: TRBV19
clone size: many
D gene: TRBD2
J gene: TRBJ2-3

CDR3 DNA: TGTGCCAGCAGCTCCAACAGGCGTAACTATGGCTACACCTTC
CDR3 protein: CASSSNRRNYGYTF
V gene: TRBV7-9
clone size: few
D gene: -
J gene: TRBJ1-2